This T cell receptor beta chain was sequenced during a study of T cells in narcolepsy. Study conclusions and caveats: Reportedly, autoreactive clonotypes were serially detected in patients' blood but not controls'.

CDR3 length equals 15 residues. The V segment lost 5 bases and the J segment 2 bases; nucleotides outside the gene matches: 6. CDR1 MDHEN and CDR2 SYDVKM come from the germline V gene. The protocol was immunoSEQ multiplex PCR, while the TCRdb copy is restricted to in-frame clones and leaves out a portion. The profile shows around 27,000 clones, 82% of them singletons. Only one count was recorded for this clone. Antigen specificity is unknown. The material sequenced was CD45RA- memory CD4+ T cells from PBMCs. V is TRBV28 and J is TRBJ1-3, with 7 bases that match TRBD1. This receptor was identified in a human donor with narcolepsy. The CDR3 region has the DNA TGTGCCAGCAGTGTAGTAACAGGGGCTGGAAACACCATATATTTT. Residues: CASSVVTGAGNTIYF.